The TCR beta chain under discussion was sequenced for a study of CD8+ T cells in alopecia areata. There are 12 residues in the CDR3. Trimming cost V 5 bases and J 6 bases, with 11 bases left between them. Germline-derived CDR1 and CDR2 are SGHAT and FQNNGV. Treatment meaning: oral pan-JAK inhibitor, 5-10 mg twice daily. This clone was observed once. Extracted RNA was reverse transcribed into cDNA, the sequencing template. Libraries were prepared by immunoSEQ multiplex PCR; TCRdb keeps only in-frame clonotypes and omits some of them. The table records 110,000 to 150,000 clones, about 59% of them present only once.

The sequences come from CD8+ T cells sorted from blood, collected at week 4, from a patient treated with tofacitinib. The clonotype originates from a human donor with alopecia areata. The chain uses TRBV11-2 and TRBJ2-7, with D possibly TRBD1 on 6 matching bases. The CDR3 bases are TGTGCCAGCAGCCGTCAGGGGCTCGAGCAGTACTTC. It encodes CASSRQGLEQYF.